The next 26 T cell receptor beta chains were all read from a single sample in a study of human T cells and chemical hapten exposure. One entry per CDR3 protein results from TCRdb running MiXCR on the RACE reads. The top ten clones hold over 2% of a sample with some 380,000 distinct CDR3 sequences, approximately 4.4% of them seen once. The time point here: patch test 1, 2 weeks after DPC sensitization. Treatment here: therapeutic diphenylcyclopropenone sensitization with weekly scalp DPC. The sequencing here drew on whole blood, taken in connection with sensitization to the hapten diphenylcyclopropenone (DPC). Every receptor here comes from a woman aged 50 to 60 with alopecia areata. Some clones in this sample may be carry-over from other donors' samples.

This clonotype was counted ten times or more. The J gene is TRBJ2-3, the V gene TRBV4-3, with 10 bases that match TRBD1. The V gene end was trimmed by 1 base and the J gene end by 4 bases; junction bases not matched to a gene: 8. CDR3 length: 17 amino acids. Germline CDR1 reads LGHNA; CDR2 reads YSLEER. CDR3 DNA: TGCGCCAGCAGCCAAGGGCATGGACAGGGGGGCTCAGATACGCAGTATTTT. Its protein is CASSQGHGQGGSDTQYF.

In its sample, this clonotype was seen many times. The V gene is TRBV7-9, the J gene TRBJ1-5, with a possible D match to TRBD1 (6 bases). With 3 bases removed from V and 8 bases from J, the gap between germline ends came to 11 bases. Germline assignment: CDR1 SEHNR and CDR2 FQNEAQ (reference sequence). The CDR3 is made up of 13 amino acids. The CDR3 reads CASSLGGLEPQHF. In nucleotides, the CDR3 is TGTGCCAGCAGCTTGGGGGGGCTTGAGCCCCAGCATTTT. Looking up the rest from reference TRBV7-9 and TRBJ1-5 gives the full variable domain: DTGVSQNPRHKITKRGQNVTFRCDPISEHNRLYWYRQTLGQGPEFLTYFQNEAQLEKSRLLSDRFSAERPKGSFSTLEIQRTEQGDSAMYLCASSLGGLEPQHFGDGTRLSIL.

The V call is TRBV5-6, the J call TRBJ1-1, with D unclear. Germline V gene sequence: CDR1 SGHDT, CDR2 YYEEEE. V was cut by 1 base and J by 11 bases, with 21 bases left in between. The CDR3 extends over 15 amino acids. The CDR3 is CASSLRGGVISGAFF. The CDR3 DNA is TGTGCCAGCAGCTTGAGAGGTGGGGTCATCAGCGGGGCTTTCTTT.

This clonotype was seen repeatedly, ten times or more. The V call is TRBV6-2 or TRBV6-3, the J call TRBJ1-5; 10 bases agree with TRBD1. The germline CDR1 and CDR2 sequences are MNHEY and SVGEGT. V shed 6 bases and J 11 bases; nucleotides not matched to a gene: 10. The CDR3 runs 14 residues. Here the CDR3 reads CASRRTGGMLAQHF. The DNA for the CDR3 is TGTGCCAGCAGACGGACAGGGGGAATGTTGGCCCAGCATTTT.

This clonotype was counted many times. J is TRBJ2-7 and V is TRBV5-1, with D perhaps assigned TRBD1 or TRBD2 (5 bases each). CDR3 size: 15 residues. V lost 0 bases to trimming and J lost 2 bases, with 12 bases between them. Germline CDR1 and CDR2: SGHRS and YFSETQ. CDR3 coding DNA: TGCGCCAGCAGCTTGGCCGGGGCCTTAACCTACGAGCAGTACTTC. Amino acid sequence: CASSLAGALTYEQYF. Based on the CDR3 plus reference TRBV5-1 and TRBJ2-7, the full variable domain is KAGVTQTPRYLIKTRGQQVTLSCSPISGHRSVSWYQQTPGQGLQFLFEYFSETQRNKGNFPGRFSGRQFSNSRSEMNVSTLELGDSALYLCASSLAGALTYEQYFGPGTRLTVT.

The CDR3 sequence is CASTLQGGGGQPQHF. Written as DNA, the CDR3 is TGTGCCAGCACCCTACAGGGTGGCGGGGGTCAGCCCCAGCATTTT. The chain has TRBV28 and TRBJ1-5, with D tentatively TRBD1 (6 bases). V was shortened by 7 bases and J by 6 bases, with 19 bases between the two germline ends. The germline V gene has CDR1 MDHEN and CDR2 SYDVKM. The CDR3 has 15 residues.

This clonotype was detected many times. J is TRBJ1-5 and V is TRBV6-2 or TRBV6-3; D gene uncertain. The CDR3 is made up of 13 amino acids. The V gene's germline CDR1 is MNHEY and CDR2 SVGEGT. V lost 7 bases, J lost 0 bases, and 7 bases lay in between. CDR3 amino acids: CASNGDSNQPQHF. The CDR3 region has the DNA TGTGCCAGCAACGGTGATAGCAATCAGCCCCAGCATTTT.

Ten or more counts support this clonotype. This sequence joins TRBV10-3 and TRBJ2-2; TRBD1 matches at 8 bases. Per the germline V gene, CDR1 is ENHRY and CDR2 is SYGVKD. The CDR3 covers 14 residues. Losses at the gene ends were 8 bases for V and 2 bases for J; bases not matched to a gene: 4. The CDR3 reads CAIGQGGNTGELFF. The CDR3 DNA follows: TGTGCCATCGGACAGGGCGGTAACACCGGGGAGCTGTTTTTT.

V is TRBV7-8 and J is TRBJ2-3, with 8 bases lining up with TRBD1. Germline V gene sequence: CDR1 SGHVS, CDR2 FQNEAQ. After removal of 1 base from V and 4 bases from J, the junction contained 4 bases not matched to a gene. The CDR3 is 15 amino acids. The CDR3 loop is CASSLGGQGADTQYF. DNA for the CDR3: TGTGCCAGCAGCTTAGGAGGACAGGGAGCAGATACGCAGTATTTT.

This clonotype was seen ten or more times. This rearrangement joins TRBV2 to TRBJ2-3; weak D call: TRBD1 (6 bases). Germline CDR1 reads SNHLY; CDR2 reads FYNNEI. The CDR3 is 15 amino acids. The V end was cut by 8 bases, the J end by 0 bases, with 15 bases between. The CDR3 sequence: CASSSWGLSTDTQYF. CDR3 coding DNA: TGTGCCAGCTCGTCATGGGGGCTCAGCACAGATACGCAGTATTTT.

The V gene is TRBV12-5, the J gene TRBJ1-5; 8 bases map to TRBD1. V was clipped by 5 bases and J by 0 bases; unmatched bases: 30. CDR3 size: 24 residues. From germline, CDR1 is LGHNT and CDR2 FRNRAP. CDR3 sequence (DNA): TGTGCTAGTGGTCTCTGGCTGGGGCCGGTCCCCGGGACAGGCCTTAGGGGTAGCAATCAGCCCCAGCATTTT. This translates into CASGLWLGPVPGTGLRGSNQPQHF.

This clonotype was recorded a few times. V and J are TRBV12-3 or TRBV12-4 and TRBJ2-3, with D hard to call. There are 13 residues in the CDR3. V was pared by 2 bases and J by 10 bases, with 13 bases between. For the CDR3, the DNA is TGTGCCAGCAGTTTAAGTAGCCTGGCGGCGCAGTATTTT. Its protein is CASSLSSLAAQYF.

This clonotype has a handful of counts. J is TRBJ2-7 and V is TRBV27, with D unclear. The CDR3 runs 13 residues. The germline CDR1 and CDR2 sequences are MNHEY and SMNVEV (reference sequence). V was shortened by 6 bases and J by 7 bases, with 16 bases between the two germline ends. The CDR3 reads CASSPSPPGEQYF. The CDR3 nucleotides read TGTGCCAGCAGCCCCTCTCCGCCGGGTGAGCAGTACTTC.

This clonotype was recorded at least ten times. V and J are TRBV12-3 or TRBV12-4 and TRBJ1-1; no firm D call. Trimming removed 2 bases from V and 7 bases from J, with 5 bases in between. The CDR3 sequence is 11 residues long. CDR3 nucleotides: TGTGCCAGCAGTTTAAAGGGTGAAGCTTTCTTT. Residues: CASSLKGEAFF.

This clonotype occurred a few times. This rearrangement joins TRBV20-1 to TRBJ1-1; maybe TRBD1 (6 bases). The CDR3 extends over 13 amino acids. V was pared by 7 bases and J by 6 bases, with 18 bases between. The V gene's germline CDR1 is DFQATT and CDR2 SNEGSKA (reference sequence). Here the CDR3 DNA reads TGCAGTGTTGAAACAGGGTGGTACGCTGAAGCTTTCTTT. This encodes CSVETGWYAEAFF.

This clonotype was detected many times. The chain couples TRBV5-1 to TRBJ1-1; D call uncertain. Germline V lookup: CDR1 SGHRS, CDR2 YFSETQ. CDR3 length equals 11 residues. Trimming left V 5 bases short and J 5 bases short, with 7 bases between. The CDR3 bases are TGCGCCAGCAGAAGGGAGACTGAAGCTTTCTTT. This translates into CASRRETEAFF.

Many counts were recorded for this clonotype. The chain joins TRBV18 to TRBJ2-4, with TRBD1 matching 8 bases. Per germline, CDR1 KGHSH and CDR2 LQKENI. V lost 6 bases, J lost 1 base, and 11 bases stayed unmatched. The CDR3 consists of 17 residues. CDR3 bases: TGTGCCAGCTCCCCCTTGCTGACAGGGGAGGCCAAAAACATTCAGTACTTC. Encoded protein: CASSPLLTGEAKNIQYF.

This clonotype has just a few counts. The CDR3 here is CASSYDSRGDIQYF. The DNA for the CDR3 is TGTGCCAGCAGCTATGACAGTCGAGGGGACATTCAGTACTTC. This sequence joins TRBV5-4 and TRBJ2-4, with D perhaps TRBD1 or TRBD2 (5 bases each). The CDR3 runs to 14 residues. V gave up 3 bases and J gave up 8 bases, with 15 bases separating them. Germline V lookup: CDR1 SGHNT, CDR2 YYREEE (reference sequence).

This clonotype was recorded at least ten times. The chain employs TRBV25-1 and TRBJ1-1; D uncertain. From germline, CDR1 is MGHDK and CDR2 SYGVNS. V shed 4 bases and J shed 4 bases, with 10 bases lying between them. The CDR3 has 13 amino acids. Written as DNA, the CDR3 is TGTGCCAGCAGTGCTCGACGGGGCACTGAAGCTTTCTTT. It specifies CASSARRGTEAFF.

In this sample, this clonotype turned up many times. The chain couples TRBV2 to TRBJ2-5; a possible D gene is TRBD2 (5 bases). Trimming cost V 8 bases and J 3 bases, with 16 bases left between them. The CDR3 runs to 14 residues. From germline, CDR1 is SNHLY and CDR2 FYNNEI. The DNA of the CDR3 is TGTGCCAGCCTTGCTAGCCTGGTGGAAGAGACCCAGTACTTC. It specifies CASLASLVEETQYF.

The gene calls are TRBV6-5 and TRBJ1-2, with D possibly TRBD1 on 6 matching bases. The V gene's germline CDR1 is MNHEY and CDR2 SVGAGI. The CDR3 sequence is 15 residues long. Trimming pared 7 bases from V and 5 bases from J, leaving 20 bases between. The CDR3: CASKFPRGGKYGYTF. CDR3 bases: TGTGCCAGCAAATTTCCAAGGGGGGGTAAATATGGCTACACCTTC.

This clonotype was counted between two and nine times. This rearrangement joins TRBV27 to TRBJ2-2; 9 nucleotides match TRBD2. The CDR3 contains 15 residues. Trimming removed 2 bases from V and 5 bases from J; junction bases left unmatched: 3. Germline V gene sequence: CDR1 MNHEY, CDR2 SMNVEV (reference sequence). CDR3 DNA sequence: TGTGCCAGCAGTTTAGGACTAGCGCCGACCGGGGAGCTGTTTTTT. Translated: CASSLGLAPTGELFF.

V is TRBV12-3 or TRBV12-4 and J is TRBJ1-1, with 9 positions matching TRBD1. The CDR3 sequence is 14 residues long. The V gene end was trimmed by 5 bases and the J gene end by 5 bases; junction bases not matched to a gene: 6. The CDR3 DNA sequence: TGTGCCAGCAGTGCCGGACAGGGGATAACTGAAGCTTTCTTT. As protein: CASSAGQGITEAFF.

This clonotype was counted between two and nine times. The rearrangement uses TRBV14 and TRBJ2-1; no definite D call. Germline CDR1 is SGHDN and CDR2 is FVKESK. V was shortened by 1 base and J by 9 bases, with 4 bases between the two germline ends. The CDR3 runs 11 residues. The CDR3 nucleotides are TGTGCCAGCAGCCAAGCGGTTGAGCAGTTCTTC. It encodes CASSQAVEQFF. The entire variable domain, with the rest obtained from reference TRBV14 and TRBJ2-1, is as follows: EAGVTQFPSHSVIEKGQTVTLRCDPISGHDNLYWYRRVMGKEIKFLLHFVKESKQDESGMPNNRFLAERTGGTYSTLKVQPAELEDSGVYFCASSQAVEQFFGPGTRLTVL.

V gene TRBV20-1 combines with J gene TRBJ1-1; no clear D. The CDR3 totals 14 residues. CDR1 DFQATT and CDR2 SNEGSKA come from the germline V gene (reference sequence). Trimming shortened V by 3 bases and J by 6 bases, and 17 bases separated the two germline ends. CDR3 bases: TGCAGTGCTAGTAAGTTTGGCACCGACTCTGAAGCTTTCTTT. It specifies CSASKFGTDSEAFF.

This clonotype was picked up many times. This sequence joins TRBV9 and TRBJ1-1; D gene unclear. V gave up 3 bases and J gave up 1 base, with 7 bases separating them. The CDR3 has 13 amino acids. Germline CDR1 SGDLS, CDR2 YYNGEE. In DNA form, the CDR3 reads TGTGCCAGCAGCGGCGGGGAGAACACTGAAGCTTTCTTT. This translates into CASSGGENTEAFF.